This TCR beta chain was sequenced in a study of T-cell memory formation after mild COVID-19. About the research overall: TCR clusters were mostly confined to one donor each. Study observations and caveats: From day 15 to 85, contracting clones were balanced between CD4 and CD8, whereas later expanders leaned toward CD4+. Certain responding clones were present in pre-infection memory, suggesting participation of cross-reactive memory.

From 5'RACE with constant-segment primers came TCR alpha and TCR beta cDNA libraries that carried sample barcodes and UMIs. TCRdb used MiXCR to reprocess the 5' RACE reads, holding one entry per CDR3 protein. The sample carries 400,000 to 450,000 distinct CDR3 sequences, more than 15% recorded once. The germline V gene has CDR1 SGHRS and CDR2 YFSETQ. The CDR3 sequence is 13 residues long. With 0 bases removed from V and 4 bases from J, the gap between germline ends came to 6 bases. Worth noting for this clonotype: The antigen remains unidentified.

This clonotype originated in a man aged 18-30 years who had mild COVID-19 (a few samples of this study predate the infection). Cell type and time point are not known. The chain recombines TRBV5-1 with TRBJ2-3; D not certain. The sample was PBMCs or a T cell subset sorted from them (not recorded which). The CDR3 bases are TGCGCCAGCAGCTTGGTATTGGCAGATACGCAGTATTTT. This encodes CASSLVLADTQYF.